A single sample is the source of the 20 T cell receptor beta chains below, sequenced in a study of post-analysis software for immune sequencing data. Their specific antigens are unknown. Study-level points and caveats: Comparison of patients with controls showed a handful of TRBV segments more frequent in patients, TRBV5-6, TRBV5-1 and TRBV20-1 among them.

TCR beta cDNA libraries included unique molecular identifiers. TCRdb reprocessed the PCR reads with MiXCR, giving one entry per CDR3 protein. The profile shows 250,000 to 300,000 distinct CDR3 sequences, about 40% of them singletons. Sequenced material: blood. The receptors were sampled from a girl between 5 and 17 years old with multiple sclerosis.

This clonotype was seen many times. The V and J genes are TRBV28 and TRBJ2-3, with D perhaps TRBD1 (5 bases). This CDR3 contains 15 residues. In germline, CDR1 is MDHEN, CDR2 SYDVKM. Trimming left V 3 bases short and J 5 bases short, with 15 bases between. The CDR3 protein is CASSLEPRVRDTQYF. The CDR3 nucleotides read TGTGCCAGCAGTTTGGAGCCCAGGGTGAGAGATACGCAGTATTTT. Supplemented by reference TRBV28 and TRBJ2-3, the full variable domain reads DVKVTQSSRYLVKRTGEKVFLECVQDMDHENMFWYRQDPGLGLRLIYFSYDVKMKEKGDIPEGYSVSREKKERFSLILESASTNQTSMYLCASSLEPRVRDTQYFGPGTRLTVL.

This clonotype was recorded only once. V gene TRBV7-2 combines with J gene TRBJ2-1; 8 bases are shared with TRBD2. The CDR3 length is 17 residues. V lost 6 bases to trimming and J lost 6 bases; unmatched junction nucleotides: 16. Germline CDR1 SGHTA, CDR2 FQGNSA. CDR3 region: CASSPPIGAGAPNEQFF. As DNA, the CDR3 is TGTGCCAGCAGTCCCCCTATAGGAGCGGGGGCGCCCAATGAGCAGTTCTTC.

This clonotype was found many times. The V and J genes are TRBV5-1 and TRBJ2-1; 7 nucleotides match TRBD1. The J segment lost 1 base and the V segment lost 2 bases, leaving 9 bases of the junction unmatched. The germline CDR1 and CDR2 sequences are SGHRS and YFSETQ. The CDR3 has 17 amino acids. The CDR3 spells CASSLQGSGISYNEQFF. DNA of the CDR3: TGCGCCAGCAGCTTACAGGGGTCGGGGATATCCTACAATGAGCAGTTCTTC.

Note on this clonotype: A junction end diverges from the germline sequence, so it may reflect a read error. The rearrangement uses TRBV25-1 and TRBJ2-3; 9 bases fit TRBD2. CDR3 length equals 16 residues. Germline loops: CDR1 MGHDK, CDR2 SYGVNS. The DNA of the CDR3 is TGTGCCAGCAGTCCCCGTAGCGGGAGCTCCACAGATACGCAGTTTTTT. Encoded protein: CASSPRSGSSTDTQFF. Complete variable domain (other parts from reference TRBV25-1 and TRBJ2-3): EADIYQTPRYLVIGTGKKITLECSQTMGHDKMYWYQQDPGMELHLIHYSYGVNSTEKGDLSSESTVSRIRTEHFPLTLESARPSHTSQYLCASSPRSGSSTDTQFFGPGTRLTVL.

About this clonotype: This may be a read error: a much more frequent sequence differs by one nucleotide. The chain employs TRBV20-1 and TRBJ2-1; either TRBD1 or TRBD2 may supply D (5 bases each). The germline V gene encodes CDR1 DFQATT and CDR2 SNEGSKA (reference sequence). The V and J ends lost 3 bases and 7 bases respectively, with 10 bases between them. The CDR3 runs to 12 residues. The CDR3 nucleotides read TGCAGTGCTAGCCGAGGGGATAATGAGCAGTTCTTC. Its translation: CSASRGDNEQFF.

The chain carries TRBV7-8 and TRBJ2-7; the match to TRBD1 covers 7 bases. Trimming took 5 bases from V and 5 from J; bases not matched to a gene: 6. The CDR3 is 13 residues long. The germline gives CDR1 SGHVS, CDR2 FQNEAQ. CDR3 DNA: TGTGCCAGCAGCACCGACAGGGTCCACGAGCAGTACTTC. Translation gives CASSTDRVHEQYF.

This clonotype was recorded a few times. A much larger clone sits a single nucleotide away, making a read error possible. V gene TRBV7-7 combines with J gene TRBJ2-1, with D perhaps matching TRBD1 (6 bases). The better agreement between TRBJ2-7 and the DNA end casts doubt on the J call. The CDR3 runs 13 residues. Germline values: CDR1 SSHAT, CDR2 FNYEAQ (reference sequence). The CDR3 nucleotides read TGTGCCAGCAGCTCGGACAGCTACAATGAGCAGTACTTC. It translates to CASSSDSYNEQYF.

This chain links TRBV9 with TRBJ2-5, with D uncertain. The J call may be faulty, since TRBJ2-7 better matches the DNA end. In germline, CDR1 is SGDLS, CDR2 YYNGEE. This CDR3 is 13 amino acids long. The CDR3 sequence is CASSPPRDYEQYF. The CDR3 region has the DNA TGTGCCAGCAGCCCCCCCCGCGACTACGAGCAGTACTTC.

The V call is TRBV5-1, the J call TRBJ2-1; tentative D call: TRBD2 (6 bases). The length of the CDR3 is 18 residues. The ends were cut back, 2 bases at V and 0 bases at J, with 18 bases in the middle. Germline V gene lookup returns CDR1 SGHRS and CDR2 YFSETQ. The CDR3 region is CASSLPSLAQPSYNEQFF. The CDR3 coding sequence is TGCGCCAGCAGCTTACCCTCACTAGCACAACCCTCCTACAATGAGCAGTTCTTC.

This clonotype was counted ten times or more. The V call is TRBV20-1, the J call TRBJ2-1; D possibly corresponds to TRBD2 (6 bases). This CDR3 is 13 amino acids long. The germline CDR1 and CDR2 sequences are DFQATT and SNEGSKA (reference sequence). Trimming pared 3 bases from V and 5 bases from J, leaving 11 bases between. CDR3 DNA sequence: TGCAGTGCTAGTAGCGGATCCGACAATGAGCAGTTCTTC. Amino acids: CSASSGSDNEQFF.

On this clonotype itself: One end of the junction is discordant with germline, which a read error may explain. The V and J genes are TRBV29-1 and TRBJ2-3; the D gene could be TRBD1 or TRBD2 (5 bases each). The CDR3 length is 16 residues. CDR1 is SQVTM and CDR2 is ANQGSEA in the germline V gene. DNA of the CDR3: TGCAGCGTTGGAGCAACAGGAACTGGGAGCACAGGTACGCAGTATTTT. This encodes CSVGATGTGSTGTQYF.

This clonotype came up many times. V is TRBV4-2 and J is TRBJ1-2; 8 bases align to TRBD1. The V gene's germline CDR1 is LGHNA and CDR2 YNFKEQ. The CDR3 spans 15 residues. The V segment lost 3 bases and the J segment 7 bases; nucleotides outside the gene matches: 10. CDR3 DNA sequence: TGTGCCAGCAGCCACCTGGACAGGGATCAAGGTGGCTACACCTTC. Its translation is CASSHLDRDQGGYTF.

V gene TRBV28 combines with J gene TRBJ2-1; tentatively, D is TRBD2 (5 bases). This CDR3 comprises 12 residues. Germline V lookup: CDR1 MDHEN, CDR2 SYDVKM. V was shortened by 7 bases and J by 8 bases, with 12 bases between the two germline ends. The DNA of the CDR3 is TGTGCCAGCAACTCTGGACTGTATGAGCAGTTCTTC. It specifies CASNSGLYEQFF.

This chain joins TRBV20-1 and TRBJ2-1; D may be TRBD1 or TRBD2 (7 bases each). CDR1 and CDR2 (germline): DFQATT, SNEGSKA (reference sequence). V was cut by 6 bases and J by 10 bases, with 22 bases left in between. The CDR3 sequence is 14 residues long. The CDR3 protein is CSAEKGASGKEQFF. DNA of the CDR3: TGCAGTGCCGAAAAGGGGGCTAGCGGCAAAGAGCAGTTCTTC.

This clonotype was counted ten times or more. The chain links TRBV12-3 or TRBV12-4 to TRBJ2-5; TRBD2 matches at 10 bases. CDR3 length: 14 residues. Losses at the gene ends were 5 bases for V and 5 bases for J; bases not matched to a gene: 5. The CDR3 DNA reads TGTGCCAGCAGTCTTCTAGCGGGAGATGAGACCCAGTACTTC. Its protein is CASSLLAGDETQYF.

The rearrangement joins TRBV3-1 to TRBJ2-5; 7 positions match TRBD2. Germline V gives CDR1 LGHDT, CDR2 YNNKEL (reference sequence). With 0 bases clipped from V and 5 bases from J, the junction kept 12 bases outside the gene matches. The CDR3 covers 17 residues. The CDR3 loop reads CASSQDRGLAAKETQYF. The CDR3 DNA reads TGTGCCAGCAGCCAAGATAGAGGGCTAGCGGCAAAGGAGACCCAGTACTTC.

This clonotype was recorded at least ten times. The chain is built from TRBV7-2 and TRBJ1-6; 10 nucleotides match TRBD1. The CDR3 loop spans 16 amino acids. The germline V gene has CDR1 SGHTA and CDR2 FQGNSA. Trimming removed 5 bases from V and 5 bases from J; junction bases left unmatched: 6. The DNA of the CDR3 is TGTGCCAGCAGCCCCGGGACAGGGGCTCATAATTCACCCCTCCACTTT. Its protein product is CASSPGTGAHNSPLHF.

This clonotype was found many times. The V call is TRBV5-1, the J call TRBJ1-1; D gene unclear. From germline, CDR1 is SGHRS and CDR2 YFSETQ. Trimming took 4 bases from V and 7 from J, leaving 17 bases between them. This CDR3 contains 14 residues. The CDR3 spells CASSGRVPGGEAFF. DNA of the CDR3: TGCGCCAGCAGCGGTAGGGTACCGGGTGGTGAAGCTTTCTTT.

J is TRBJ2-1 and V is TRBV7-2; D is uncertain. The CDR3 has 14 residues. The germline V gene has CDR1 SGHTA and CDR2 FQGNSA. V was clipped by 5 bases and J by 6 bases, with 14 bases between them. The CDR3 sequence is CASSRRAASNEQFF. The CDR3, as DNA: TGTGCCAGCAGCCGGAGAGCCGCCTCCAATGAGCAGTTCTTC.

As for this clonotype: Germline is not matched at one junction end, which may reflect a read error. The chain carries TRBV20-1 and TRBJ2-1; tentatively, D is TRBD2 (7 bases). The germline CDR1 and CDR2 sequences are DFQATT and SNEGSKA (reference sequence). CDR3 length equals 14 residues. CDR3 sequence: CSANKGGRGNEQFF. The DNA for the CDR3 is TGCAGCGCTAACAAGGGGGGGAGGGGCAATGAGCAGTTCTTC.